A single sample is the source of the 11 T cell receptor beta chains below, sequenced in a study of Ad26.COV2.S vaccination and SARS-CoV-2 variants. The assay was immunoSEQ multiplex PCR, and TCRdb's table has in-frame clones only and misses some. The sample yields about 410,000 clones, about 91% seen once. Treatment specified: 15 to 20 received Ad26.COV2.S at low or high dose, single or two shots; about five received placebo; per-sample allocation not given. Sampling took place 63 days after the first vaccine or placebo injection. The sample here was peripheral blood, taken in a trial of Ad26.COV2.S vaccine versus placebo. Receptors were obtained from a person aged 18-60 years who received the Ad26.COV2.S COVID-19 vaccine or a placebo.

Only a few counts were recorded for this clone. V and J are TRBV19 and TRBJ2-7, with TRBD1 matching 8 bases. CDR3 size: 15 residues. The germline V gene has CDR1 LNHDA and CDR2 SQIVND (reference sequence). V lost 10 bases to trimming and J lost 3 bases; unmatched junction nucleotides: 14. The CDR3 loop reads CATSPGAGGFYEQYF. CDR3 DNA sequence: TGTGCCACCTCCCCAGGGGCAGGGGGCTTCTACGAGCAGTACTTC.

J is TRBJ2-5 and V is TRBV7-6, with 7 bases identical to TRBD2. The germline gives CDR1 SGHVS, CDR2 FNYEAQ. The CDR3 sequence is 15 residues long. The J segment lost 4 bases and the V segment lost 6 bases, leaving 11 bases of the junction unmatched. CDR3 loop: CASSFRGGLLETQYF. CDR3 bases: TGTGCCAGCAGTTTTAGGGGAGGGTTACTAGAGACCCAGTACTTC.

CDR3 nucleotide sequence: TGTGCCAGCAGCTTAGTAGCGGGAGGTTCCTACGAGCAGTACTTC. It codes for CASSLVAGGSYEQYF. The chain links TRBV7-2 to TRBJ2-7; TRBD2 aligns across 10 bases. This CDR3 spans 15 amino acids. V lost 1 base to trimming and J lost 1 base; unmatched junction nucleotides: 1. The germline V gene encodes CDR1 SGHTA and CDR2 FQGNSA.

The V call is TRBV4-1, the J call TRBJ1-2; D unclear. In germline, CDR1 is MGHRA, CDR2 YSYEKL. CDR3 length equals 15 residues. Trimming removed 3 bases from V and 6 bases from J, with 17 bases in between. CDR3 residues: CASSQAGEGPDGYTF. CDR3 sequence (DNA): TGCGCCAGCAGCCAGGCAGGTGAAGGGCCTGATGGCTACACCTTC.

The rearrangement uses TRBV7-6 and TRBJ2-1, with D uncertain. Germline V gene sequence: CDR1 SGHVS, CDR2 FNYEAQ. V lost 1 base and J 6 bases, leaving 16 bases between the germline ends. This CDR3 is 16 amino acids long. The CDR3 DNA sequence: TGTGCCAGCAGCTTAGAGGCAGCCTCTCAGCCCAATGAGCAGTTCTTC. Its protein product is CASSLEAASQPNEQFF.

The CDR3 is CASRSKGWDTQYF. The CDR3, as DNA: TGTGCCAGTAGATCAAAGGGGTGGGATACGCAGTATTTT. V gene TRBV19 combines with J gene TRBJ2-3; perhaps TRBD1 as D (5 bases). Germline CDR1 is LNHDA and CDR2 is SQIVND (reference sequence). This CDR3 spans 13 amino acids. V was pared by 6 bases and J by 6 bases, with 13 bases between.

J is TRBJ2-7 and V is TRBV28; 7 bases line up with TRBD2. Per the germline V gene, CDR1 is MDHEN and CDR2 is SYDVKM. The CDR3 is made up of 14 amino acids. V shed 5 bases, J shed 3 bases, and the junction held 7 bases outside the gene matches. CDR3 nucleotide sequence: TGTGCCAGCAGTCCTGGGACTATCTACTACGAGCAGTACTTC. It encodes CASSPGTIYYEQYF.

This clone has ten or more counts. The chain employs TRBV2 and TRBJ2-1; D remains ambiguous. Trimming took 6 bases from V and 4 from J, leaving 10 bases between them. The CDR3 runs 13 residues. Germline CDR1 reads SNHLY; CDR2 reads FYNNEI. CDR3 protein: CASRRRPYNEQFF. The CDR3 region has the DNA TGTGCCAGCAGGAGGAGACCGTACAATGAGCAGTTCTTC.

In nucleotides, the CDR3 is TGTGCCAGCACCCTTGGGGTCAACACTGAAGCTTTCTTT. It encodes CASTLGVNTEAFF. The J gene is TRBJ1-1, the V gene TRBV12-3 or TRBV12-4, with D uncertain. V was clipped by 7 bases and J by 2 bases, with 11 bases between them. The length of the CDR3 is 13 residues.

The CDR3 loop is CASSSGRQGQGRQPQHF. The CDR3 coding sequence is TGTGCCAGCAGCTCAGGGAGACAGGGACAGGGGCGGCAGCCCCAGCATTTT. The rearrangement joins TRBV7-9 to TRBJ1-5; 10 bases fit TRBD1. Germline-derived CDR1 and CDR2 are SEHNR and FQNEAQ (reference sequence). Unmatched junction bases numbered 13, after V lost 4 bases and J lost 7 bases. This CDR3 is built from 17 residues.

J is TRBJ2-7 and V is TRBV10-3, with 8 bases that match TRBD1. Germline CDR1 is ENHRY and CDR2 is SYGVKD. CDR3 length: 12 amino acids. J lost 11 bases, V lost 7 bases, and 10 bases had no gene match. This CDR3 reads CAITDKGQGEYF. In DNA form, the CDR3 reads TGTGCCATCACCGATAAAGGACAGGGAGAGTACTTC.